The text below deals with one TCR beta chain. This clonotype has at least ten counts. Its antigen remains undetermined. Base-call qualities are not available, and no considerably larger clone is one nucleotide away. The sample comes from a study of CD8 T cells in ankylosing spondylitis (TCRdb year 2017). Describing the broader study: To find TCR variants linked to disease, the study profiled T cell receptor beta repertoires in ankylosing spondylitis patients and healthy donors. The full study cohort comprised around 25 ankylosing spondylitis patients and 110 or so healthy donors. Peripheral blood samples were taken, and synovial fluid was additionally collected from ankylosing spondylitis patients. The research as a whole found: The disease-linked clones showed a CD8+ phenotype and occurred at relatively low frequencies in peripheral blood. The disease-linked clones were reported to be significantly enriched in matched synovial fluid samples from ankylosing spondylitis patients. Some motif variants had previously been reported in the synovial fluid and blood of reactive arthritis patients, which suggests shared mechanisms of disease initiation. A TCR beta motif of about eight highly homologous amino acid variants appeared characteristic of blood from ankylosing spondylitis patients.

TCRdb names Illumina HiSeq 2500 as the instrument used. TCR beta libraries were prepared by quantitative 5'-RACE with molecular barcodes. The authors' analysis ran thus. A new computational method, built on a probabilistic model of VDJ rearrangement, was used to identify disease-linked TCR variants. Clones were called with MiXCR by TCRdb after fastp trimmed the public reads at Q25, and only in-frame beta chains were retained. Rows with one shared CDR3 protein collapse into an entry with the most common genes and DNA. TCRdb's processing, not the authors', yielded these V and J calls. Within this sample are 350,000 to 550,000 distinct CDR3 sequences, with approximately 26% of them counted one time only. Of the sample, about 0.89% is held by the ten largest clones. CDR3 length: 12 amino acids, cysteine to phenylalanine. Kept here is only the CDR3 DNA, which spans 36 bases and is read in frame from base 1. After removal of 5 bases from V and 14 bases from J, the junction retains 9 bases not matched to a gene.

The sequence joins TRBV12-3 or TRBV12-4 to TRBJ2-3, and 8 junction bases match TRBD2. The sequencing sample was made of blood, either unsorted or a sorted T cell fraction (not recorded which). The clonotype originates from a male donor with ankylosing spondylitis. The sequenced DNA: TGTGCCAGCAGTCTCGGACTAGCACCCACGTATTTT. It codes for CASSLGLAPTYF.